This T cell receptor beta chain was identified in a study of blood T cell repertoires in COVID-19. Study as a whole: There were acute and convalescent COVID-19 samples, and they came from the United States, Italy and Spain.

Per the germline V gene, CDR1 is MDHEN and CDR2 is SYDVKM. The length of the CDR3 is 14 residues. Trimming shortened V by 5 bases and J by 0 bases, and 8 bases separated the two germline ends. This clone has a single count. Followed longitudinally, the Seattle patients had been enrolled during active infection. Sequencing was performed with immunoSEQ multiplex PCR; in TCRdb, only in-frame clones are kept and a portion is missing. The sample yields over 35,000 clones, roughly 89% seen once. This sequence joins TRBV28 and TRBJ2-4; D unclear. This TCR was sampled from a man aged 35 to 55 with COVID-19, enrolled during active disease. The specimen sequenced was peripheral blood. The CDR3 region is CASSRPGAKNIQYF. CDR3 nucleotide sequence: TGTGCCAGCAGTCGTCCAGGAGCCAAAAACATTCAGTACTTC.